This TCR beta chain appears in the sequencing data of a study of identical twins. Findings of the study overall: Conclusions came from cross-sectional statistical analysis, not from following the same donors.

CDR1 DFQATT and CDR2 SNEGSKA come from the germline V gene (reference sequence). The CDR3 extends over 15 amino acids. Trimming at V came to 4 bases and at J to 8 bases, leaving 8 bases not matched to a gene. The table lists this clonotype with a few counts. Its antigen is undetermined. Unique molecular identifiers were in the cDNA, with template-switch universal primer binding. TCRdb redid the calling of the 5' RACE reads with MiXCR, one entry per CDR3 protein. The sample has over 500,000 distinct CDR3 sequences, roughly a fifth seen once. The sample was also reused in another study, on T cells expressing NK-cell markers. In that study: Source material for TCR beta repertoires consisted of sorted CD3+CD56+NKG2C+, CD3+CD56+NKG2C- and CD3+CD56-NKG2C+ T cells. What remained unclear was the HCMV specificity of expanded NKG2C+ T cell clones.

The J gene is TRBJ1-6, the V gene TRBV20-1; 10 bases fit TRBD1. Sequencing input: CD4+ T cells sorted from blood. This sequence originates from a woman younger than 30 in good health. The DNA of the CDR3 is TGCAGTGCTATGGGGTTGGGGACAGGGGATTCACCCCTCCACTTT. The encoded protein is CSAMGLGTGDSPLHF.